These T cell receptor beta chains were read from a single sample in a study of post-analysis software for immune sequencing data. TCRdb reprocessed the PCR reads with MiXCR, giving one entry per CDR3 protein. The sample carries about 460,000 distinct CDR3 sequences, under 55% recorded once. The specimen was blood. The receptors derive from a girl aged 10 to 17 with multiple sclerosis. The CDR3 runs from the conserved cysteine through the conserved F or W. The order of the fields is J gene, clone size, CDR3 length, D gene, V gene, CDR3 protein, CDR3 DNA. A D gene is named only where the DNA matches it firmly. Expanded clones are given a class, and other clones once, few, many or no size at all.

j_gene: TRBJ2-7; abundance: few; len: 15; d_gene: TRBD1; v_gene: TRBV10-3; CDR3aa: CAIRKTGGAGYEQYF; CDR3nt: TGTGCCATCAGAAAAACAGGGGGCGCCGGGTACGAGCAGTACTTC
j_gene: TRBJ1-6; abundance: .; len: 14; d_gene: TRBD1; v_gene: TRBV27; CDR3aa: CASSFRDSWSPLHF; CDR3nt: TGTGCCAGCAGTTTCCGGGACAGTTGGTCACCCCTCCACTTT
j_gene: TRBJ2-5; abundance: few; len: 16; d_gene: TRBD1; v_gene: TRBV12-3/TRBV12-4; CDR3aa: CASSLLGQGSRGEQYF; CDR3nt: TGTGCCAGCAGTTTATTAGGACAGGGATCCAGAGGGGAGCAGTACTTC
j_gene: TRBJ2-3; abundance: .; len: 14; d_gene: .; v_gene: TRBV20-1; CDR3aa: CSAARGEGLDTQYF; CDR3nt: TGCAGTGCCGCTAGGGGGGAGGGCCTGGATACGCAGTATTTT
j_gene: TRBJ2-5; abundance: few; len: 13; d_gene: .; v_gene: TRBV15; CDR3aa: CATSVQGGETQYF; CDR3nt: TGTGCCACCAGCGTACAGGGAGGAGAGACCCAGTACTTC
j_gene: TRBJ2-1; abundance: .; len: 12; d_gene: .; v_gene: TRBV19; CDR3aa: CASSIPPAEQFF; CDR3nt: TGTGCCAGTAGTATCCCTCCCGCCGAGCAGTTCTTC
j_gene: TRBJ2-2; abundance: few; len: 12; d_gene: .; v_gene: TRBV7-9; CDR3aa: CASSLFTGELFF; CDR3nt: TGTGCCAGCAGCTTATTTACCGGGGAGCTGTTTTTT
j_gene: TRBJ2-7; abundance: .; len: 13; d_gene: .; v_gene: TRBV2; CDR3aa: CASRDTRTHEQYF; CDR3nt: TGTGCCAGCCGAGATACTAGGACCCACGAGCAGTACTTC
j_gene: TRBJ2-3; abundance: .; len: 13; d_gene: .; v_gene: TRBV12-3/TRBV12-4; CDR3aa: CASSLLPPDAEYF; CDR3nt: TGTGCCAGCAGTTTACTACCCCCAGATGCGGAGTATTTT
j_gene: TRBJ2-3; abundance: .; len: 14; d_gene: .; v_gene: TRBV9; CDR3aa: CASSVEVSPDTQYF; CDR3nt: TGTGCCAGCAGCGTAGAGGTTTCCCCAGATACGCAGTATTTT
j_gene: TRBJ2-6; abundance: .; len: 17; d_gene: .; v_gene: TRBV3-1; CDR3aa: CASSQDESGSGANVLTF; CDR3nt: TGTGCCAGCAGCCAAGATGAGTCGGGCTCTGGGGCCAACGTCCTGACTTTC
j_gene: TRBJ1-5; abundance: few; len: 15; d_gene: .; v_gene: TRBV27; CDR3aa: CASTLTGSHNQPQHF; CDR3nt: TGTGCCAGCACCCTAACAGGGTCGCACAATCAGCCCCAGCATTTT
j_gene: TRBJ2-3; abundance: few; len: 15; d_gene: TRBD2; v_gene: TRBV5-6; CDR3aa: CASSRLAGEGDTQYF; CDR3nt: TGTGCCAGCAGCCGACTAGCGGGGGAGGGGGATACGCAGTATTTT
j_gene: TRBJ2-1; abundance: .; len: 12; d_gene: .; v_gene: TRBV9; CDR3aa: CASSTSGTEQFF; CDR3nt: TGTGCCAGCAGCACGAGCGGTACTGAGCAGTTCTTC
j_gene: TRBJ2-1; abundance: few; len: 13; d_gene: .; v_gene: TRBV4-1; CDR3aa: CASSQVGVNEQFF; CDR3nt: TGCGCCAGCAGCCAAGTCGGGGTCAATGAGCAGTTCTTC
j_gene: TRBJ1-1; abundance: .; len: 18; d_gene: .; v_gene: TRBV4-3; CDR3aa: CASSQEGPGYNMNTEAFF; CDR3nt: TGCGCCAGCAGCCAAGAGGGACCAGGATACAATATGAACACTGAAGCTTTCTTT
j_gene: TRBJ1-4; abundance: few; len: 16; d_gene: .; v_gene: TRBV5-5; CDR3aa: CASSLGQGMNNEKLFF; CDR3nt: TGTGCCAGCAGCCTGGGCCAAGGGATGAATAATGAAAAACTGTTTTTT
j_gene: TRBJ2-1; abundance: few; len: 14; d_gene: .; v_gene: TRBV7-2; CDR3aa: CASSLVFPYNEQFF; CDR3nt: TGTGCCAGCAGCTTAGTATTCCCGTACAATGAGCAGTTCTTC
j_gene: TRBJ1-2; abundance: few; len: 14; d_gene: .; v_gene: TRBV20-1; CDR3aa: CSANGQWGYYGYTF; CDR3nt: TGCAGTGCCAATGGACAGTGGGGATACTATGGCTACACCTTC
j_gene: TRBJ2-1; abundance: .; len: 16; d_gene: .; v_gene: TRBV30; CDR3aa: CAWSPQGPGMVNEQFF; CDR3nt: TGTGCCTGGAGTCCTCAAGGTCCGGGAATGGTCAATGAGCAGTTCTTC
j_gene: TRBJ2-7; abundance: .; len: 17; d_gene: TRBD2; v_gene: TRBV20-1; CDR3aa: CSARGTSGIRSSYEQYF; CDR3nt: TGCAGTGCTAGGGGGACTAGCGGGATAAGAAGCTCCTACGAGCAGTACTTC
j_gene: TRBJ2-7; abundance: few; len: 16; d_gene: TRBD1; v_gene: TRBV5-1; CDR3aa: CASSLATGVDPYEQYF; CDR3nt: TGCGCCAGCAGCTTGGCGACAGGGGTCGATCCCTACGAGCAGTACTTC
j_gene: TRBJ2-7; abundance: once; len: 16; d_gene: TRBD1; v_gene: TRBV7-2; CDR3aa: CASSPQSGQGPYEQYF; CDR3nt: TGTGCCAGCAGCCCCCAGTCGGGACAGGGTCCCTACGAGCAGTACTTC
j_gene: TRBJ2-1; abundance: few; len: 16; d_gene: TRBD2; v_gene: TRBV3-1; CDR3aa: CASSPWTRRDYNEQFF; CDR3nt: TGTGCCAGCAGCCCCTGGACTAGGCGGGACTACAATGAGCAGTTCTTC
j_gene: TRBJ2-1; abundance: few; len: 16; d_gene: TRBD2; v_gene: TRBV6-6; CDR3aa: CASTPRGKRELNEQFF; CDR3nt: TGTGCCAGCACCCCTCGGGGGAAGCGGGAGTTAAATGAGCAGTTCTTC
j_gene: TRBJ2-3; abundance: .; len: 17; d_gene: .; v_gene: TRBV28; CDR3aa: CASSTPAGGLSTDTQYF; CDR3nt: TGTGCCAGCAGCACCCCTGCAGGCGGACTTAGCACAGATACGCAGTATTTT
j_gene: TRBJ1-2; abundance: few; len: 11; d_gene: .; v_gene: TRBV3-1; CDR3aa: CASSQDLRYTF; CDR3nt: TGTGCCAGCAGCCAAGATCTCCGCTACACCTTC
j_gene: TRBJ2-3; abundance: .; len: 18; d_gene: TRBD2; v_gene: TRBV7-2; CDR3aa: CASSTRTSGRRLPDTQYF; CDR3nt: TGTGCCAGCAGCACGCGGACTAGCGGGAGGAGGCTACCAGATACGCAGTATTTT
j_gene: TRBJ2-7; abundance: .; len: 15; d_gene: TRBD1; v_gene: TRBV4-2; CDR3aa: CASSQLDRGSYEQYF; CDR3nt: TGTGCCAGCAGCCAACTGGACAGGGGTTCCTACGAGCAGTACTTC
j_gene: TRBJ1-4; abundance: few; len: 12; d_gene: .; v_gene: TRBV2; CDR3aa: CASTGDGEKLFF; CDR3nt: TGTGCCAGCACTGGCGACGGAGAAAAACTGTTTTTT
j_gene: TRBJ1-1; abundance: .; len: 12; d_gene: .; v_gene: TRBV5-1; CDR3aa: CASNAGNTEAFF; CDR3nt: TGCGCCAGCAACGCGGGGAACACTGAAGCTTTCTTT
j_gene: TRBJ2-7; abundance: few; len: 15; d_gene: .; v_gene: TRBV20-1; CDR3aa: CSAREDVSPSYEQYF; CDR3nt: TGCAGTGCTAGAGAAGATGTCAGCCCATCCTACGAGCAGTACTTC
j_gene: TRBJ2-7; abundance: .; len: 20; d_gene: TRBD1; v_gene: TRBV7-8; CDR3aa: CASSLVQDRRRVSSYNEQYF; CDR3nt: TGTGCCAGCAGCTTAGTACAGGACAGGCGACGGGTTAGCTCCTACAATGAGCAGTACTTC
j_gene: TRBJ1-5; abundance: .; len: 16; d_gene: .; v_gene: TRBV4-2; CDR3aa: CASSQDLQGGDQPQHF; CDR3nt: TGTGCCAGCAGCCAAGATCTGCAGGGAGGAGATCAGCCCCAGCATTTT
j_gene: TRBJ2-4; abundance: .; len: 15; d_gene: .; v_gene: TRBV10-2; CDR3aa: CATAQGRFAKSIQYF; CDR3nt: TGCGCCACCGCACAGGGAAGATTTGCCAAAAGCATTCAGTACTTC
j_gene: TRBJ2-5; abundance: .; len: 13; d_gene: TRBD2; v_gene: TRBV29-1; CDR3aa: CGAGGRALGEQYF; CDR3nt: TGCGGCGCCGGAGGGAGGGCTCTCGGGGAGCAGTACTTC
j_gene: TRBJ2-3; abundance: .; len: 11; d_gene: .; v_gene: TRBV7-8; CDR3aa: CASSFKDTQYF; CDR3nt: TGTGCCAGCAGCTTTAAAGATACGCAGTATTTT
j_gene: TRBJ2-3; abundance: once; len: 16; d_gene: TRBD2; v_gene: TRBV7-9; CDR3aa: CASSYGLADTTDTQYF; CDR3nt: TGTGCCAGCAGCTACGGACTAGCGGATACCACAGATACGCAGTATTTT
j_gene: TRBJ1-2; abundance: .; len: 18; d_gene: TRBD1; v_gene: TRBV29-1; CDR3aa: CSADLPGQGAPRGYGYTF; CDR3nt: TGCAGCGCTGACTTACCGGGACAGGGGGCACCGCGCGGCTATGGCTACACCTTC
j_gene: TRBJ2-3; abundance: .; len: 17; d_gene: TRBD2; v_gene: TRBV5-1; CDR3aa: CASSSPFAGGPTDTQYF; CDR3nt: TGCGCCAGCAGCTCGCCTTTTGCGGGGGGCCCCACAGATACGCAGTATTTT
j_gene: TRBJ2-1; abundance: .; len: 17; d_gene: TRBD2; v_gene: TRBV6-5; CDR3aa: CASSSLGTSGPYNEQFF; CDR3nt: TGTGCCAGCAGTTCCCTCGGGACTAGCGGGCCCTACAATGAGCAGTTCTTC
j_gene: TRBJ2-1; abundance: .; len: 14; d_gene: TRBD1; v_gene: TRBV7-3; CDR3aa: CASKLQQGDNEQFF; CDR3nt: TGTGCCAGCAAGCTCCAACAGGGGGACAATGAGCAGTTCTTC
j_gene: TRBJ2-1; abundance: .; len: 14; d_gene: .; v_gene: TRBV4-1; CDR3aa: CASSQEGSRDEQFF; CDR3nt: TGCGCCAGCAGCCAAGAGGGTAGCCGGGATGAGCAGTTCTTC
j_gene: TRBJ2-7; abundance: .; len: 14; d_gene: TRBD1; v_gene: TRBV28; CDR3aa: CASLEPGQGGRQYF; CDR3nt: TGTGCCAGTTTAGAACCGGGACAGGGGGGAAGGCAGTACTTC
j_gene: TRBJ2-7; abundance: .; len: 14; d_gene: .; v_gene: TRBV10-3; CDR3aa: CAISGGGWHSEQYF; CDR3nt: TGTGCCATCAGCGGTGGGGGATGGCATAGCGAGCAGTACTTC
j_gene: TRBJ2-3; abundance: .; len: 13; d_gene: TRBD1; v_gene: TRBV20-1; CDR3aa: CSAGTAGTDTQYF; CDR3nt: TGCAGTGCTGGGACAGCGGGCACAGATACGCAGTATTTT
j_gene: TRBJ2-1; abundance: .; len: 11; d_gene: .; v_gene: TRBV29-1; CDR3aa: CSITPHNEQFF; CDR3nt: TGCAGCATAACTCCCCACAATGAGCAGTTCTTC
j_gene: TRBJ2-3; abundance: .; len: 16; d_gene: TRBD1; v_gene: TRBV7-3; CDR3aa: CASSLRTGTGTDTQYF; CDR3nt: TGTGCCAGCAGCTTACGGACCGGGACAGGGACAGATACGCAGTATTTT
j_gene: TRBJ2-5; abundance: few; len: 13; d_gene: .; v_gene: TRBV12-3/TRBV12-4; CDR3aa: CATTVTGIETQYF; CDR3nt: TGTGCCACCACTGTGACGGGAATAGAGACCCAGTACTTC
j_gene: TRBJ2-5; abundance: .; len: 14; d_gene: .; v_gene: TRBV10-3; CDR3aa: CAISGTAIQETQYF; CDR3nt: TGTGCCATCAGTGGGACAGCGATCCAAGAGACCCAGTACTTC
j_gene: TRBJ2-5; abundance: few; len: 14; d_gene: .; v_gene: TRBV7-2; CDR3aa: CTSSFFGLQETQYF; CDR3nt: TGTACCAGCAGCTTCTTCGGACTACAAGAGACCCAGTACTTC
j_gene: TRBJ2-5; abundance: once; len: 11; d_gene: .; v_gene: TRBV4-2; CDR3aa: CASSPAGTQYF; CDR3nt: TGTGCCAGCAGCCCAGCGGGGACCCAGTACTTC
j_gene: TRBJ2-5; abundance: .; len: 15; d_gene: TRBD2; v_gene: TRBV4-2; CDR3aa: CASSQLGGREETQYF; CDR3nt: TGTGCCAGCAGCCAACTTGGCGGGAGGGAGGAGACCCAGTACTTC
j_gene: TRBJ2-5; abundance: few; len: 13; d_gene: .; v_gene: TRBV7-3; CDR3aa: CASSLSKWETQYF; CDR3nt: TGTGCCAGCAGCTTAAGTAAATGGGAGACCCAGTACTTC
j_gene: TRBJ1-1; abundance: .; len: 14; d_gene: .; v_gene: TRBV7-3; CDR3aa: CASSLIYGSTEAFF; CDR3nt: TGTGCCAGCAGCTTAATTTACGGGAGCACTGAAGCTTTCTTT
j_gene: TRBJ2-7; abundance: .; len: 14; d_gene: TRBD2; v_gene: TRBV20-1; CDR3aa: CSARAGTSDYEQYF; CDR3nt: TGCAGTGCTAGAGCAGGGACTAGCGACTACGAGCAGTACTTC
j_gene: TRBJ1-6; abundance: few; len: 14; d_gene: .; v_gene: TRBV7-2; CDR3aa: CASSLEAVGSPLHF; CDR3nt: TGTGCCAGCAGCTTAGAGGCAGTTGGTTCACCCCTCCACTTT
j_gene: TRBJ2-3; abundance: many; len: 16; d_gene: TRBD2; v_gene: TRBV7-2; CDR3aa: CASSQGLAGGTDTQYF; CDR3nt: TGTGCCAGCAGCCAAGGACTAGCGGGAGGCACAGATACGCAGTATTTT
j_gene: TRBJ2-2; abundance: .; len: 15; d_gene: .; v_gene: TRBV20-1; CDR3aa: CSARAGTANTGELFF; CDR3nt: TGCAGTGCTAGGGCCGGGACGGCGAACACCGGGGAGCTGTTTTTT